These 8 T cell receptor beta chains were sequenced from one sample in a study of T cells in Graves' hyperthyroidism and ophthalmopathy. The TCR beta CDR3 regions underwent amplification using RNA transcripts as the source. Carried out on the TCR CDR3, a first-round RT-PCR used the HTBI primer set. TCRdb fed the multiplex PCR reads into MiXCR, producing one record per CDR3 protein. The repertoire holds some 440,000 distinct CDR3 sequences, with approximately 14% as singletons. The material sequenced was blood. These receptors all stem from a young woman with Graves' hyperthyroidism.

The chain has TRBV6-1 and TRBJ2-7, with unresolved D. The germline CDR1 and CDR2 sequences are MNHNS and SASEGT. Trimming stripped 3 bases from V and 3 bases from J, with 9 bases between. The CDR3 runs to 13 residues. The CDR3 is CASSDDNYYEQYF. As DNA, the CDR3 is TGTGCCAGCAGTGATGACAACTACTACGAGCAGTACTTC.

The table lists this clonotype with many counts. The rearrangement joins TRBV7-3 to TRBJ2-3; D gene unclear. This CDR3 spans 14 amino acids. Trimming cost V 5 bases and J 2 bases, with 11 bases left between them. CDR1 and CDR2 from the germline V gene are SGHTA and FQGTGA. The CDR3 bases are TGTGCCAGCAGCCCGGAAGGGAACACAGATACGCAGTATTTT. It codes for CASSPEGNTDTQYF.

This clonotype was recorded at least ten times. The V gene is TRBV27, the J gene TRBJ2-7; no firm D call. The CDR3 contains 13 residues. Deletions cut 2 bases from V and 3 bases from J, with 8 bases between. Germline loops: CDR1 MNHEY, CDR2 SMNVEV (reference sequence). The CDR3 bases are TGTGCCAGCAGTTTAAAAGGGTTCTACGAGCAGTACTTC. Amino acid sequence: CASSLKGFYEQYF.

This clonotype has ten or more counts. This chain uses TRBV28 with TRBJ2-1, with 7 bases fitting TRBD1. Germline CDR1 MDHEN, CDR2 SYDVKM. This CDR3 has 15 residues. Unmatched junction bases numbered 9, after V lost 5 bases and J lost 5 bases. CDR3 sequence: CASSIPGQTNNEQFF. In DNA, the CDR3 is TGTGCCAGCAGTATTCCGGGACAGACCAACAATGAGCAGTTCTTC.

The chain employs TRBV12-3 or TRBV12-4 and TRBJ1-3; tentatively, D is TRBD1 (5 bases). The ends were cut back, 6 bases at V and 2 bases at J, with 11 bases in the middle. CDR3 length equals 14 residues. The CDR3 is CASRVGRAGNTIYF. As DNA, the CDR3 is TGTGCCAGCAGGGTAGGCAGGGCTGGAAACACCATATATTTT.

In its sample, this clonotype was seen a few times. The chain uses TRBV10-3 and TRBJ2-2, with 10 bases matching TRBD2. Germline V gives CDR1 ENHRY, CDR2 SYGVKD. This CDR3 is built from 15 residues. V shed 6 bases and J 3 bases; nucleotides not matched to a gene: 4. CDR3: CAISVTSGDTGELFF. CDR3 in DNA: TGTGCCATCAGCGTAACTAGCGGGGACACCGGGGAGCTGTTTTTT.

This clonotype appeared many times. The CDR3 region is CASSRRGTSNYGYTF. In DNA, the CDR3 is TGTGCCAGCAGTCGGCGAGGGACATCGAACTATGGCTACACCTTC. The rearrangement links TRBV27 to TRBJ1-2; D may be TRBD1 (6 bases). CDR3 length: 15 amino acids. With 5 bases removed from V and 2 bases from J, the gap between germline ends came to 15 bases. Germline V gives CDR1 MNHEY, CDR2 SMNVEV (reference sequence).

Ten or more counts support this clonotype. This CDR3 is CATTRNRDYEQYF. CDR3 coding DNA: TGTGCCACCACACGGAACCGAGACTACGAGCAGTACTTC. The chain employs TRBV18 and TRBJ2-7, with D uncertain. Germline V gene sequence: CDR1 KGHSH, CDR2 LQKENI. Trimming stripped 10 bases from V and 3 bases from J, with 16 bases between. The CDR3 has 13 amino acids. The entire variable domain, with the rest obtained from reference TRBV18 and TRBJ2-7, is as follows: NAGVMQNPRHLVRRRGQEARLRCSPMKGHSHVYWYRQLPEEGLKFMVYLQKENIIDESGMPKERFSAEFPKEGPSILRIQQVVRGDSAAYFCATTRNRDYEQYFGPGTRLTVT.